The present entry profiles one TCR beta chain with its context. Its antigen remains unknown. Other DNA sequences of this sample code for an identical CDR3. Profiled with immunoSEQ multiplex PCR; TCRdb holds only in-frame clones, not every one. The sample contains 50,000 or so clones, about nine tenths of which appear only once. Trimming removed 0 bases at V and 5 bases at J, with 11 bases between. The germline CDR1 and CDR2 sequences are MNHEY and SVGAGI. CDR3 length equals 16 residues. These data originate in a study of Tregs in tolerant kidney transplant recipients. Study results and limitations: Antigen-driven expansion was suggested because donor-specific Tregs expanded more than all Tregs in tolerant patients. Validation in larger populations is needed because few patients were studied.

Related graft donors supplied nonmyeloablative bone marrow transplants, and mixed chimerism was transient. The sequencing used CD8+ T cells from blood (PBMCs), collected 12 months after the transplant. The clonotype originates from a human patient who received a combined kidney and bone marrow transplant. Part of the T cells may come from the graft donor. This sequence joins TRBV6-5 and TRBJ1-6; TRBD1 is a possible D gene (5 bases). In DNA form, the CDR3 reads TGTGCCAGCAGTTACTCCCAGGGCGTCCATAATTCACCCCTCCACTTT. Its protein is CASSYSQGVHNSPLHF.